This TCR beta chain was recorded in a study of cytomegalovirus exposure and HLA in healthy donors. Study-level background: The 120 or so validation repertoires were produced on the same platform as the 700 or so repertoires of the first cohort. This was reported in a later analysis. General study findings and limits: According to the study, around 180 TCR beta chains were cytomegalovirus-associated. Rare TCR sequences dominated, though some public TCRs recurred in many donors.

Germline CDR1 PRHDT, CDR2 FYEKMQ (reference sequence). V dropped 6 bases and J dropped 6 bases, with 11 bases sitting between them. The CDR3 length is 12 residues. Details on this clone: Its antigen is not known.

Only in-frame clones appear in the TCRdb table, and some are missing; sequencing was by immunoSEQ multiplex PCR. The sample lists 150,000 to 180,000 clones; about 86% were seen once. The rearrangement links TRBV13 to TRBJ1-1; D uncertain. Sequencing used PBMCs. This receptor was obtained from a human donor in good health. Written as DNA, the CDR3 is TGTGCCAGCAGACTTCTCCGGGCTGAAGCTTTCTTT. Encoded protein: CASRLLRAEAFF.